The T cell receptor beta chain under discussion was sequenced for a study of cytomegalovirus exposure and HLA in healthy donors. The wider study: A preliminary data release comprised 80 million to 95 million unique TCRs obtained from HLA-typed donors. Study conclusions and caveats: Sequencing probably produced one cluster of sequence variants that were highly shared. Later analysis suggested most CMV-associated TCR beta chains were HLA-restricted. Overall, about 160 TCR beta chains were annotated as cytomegalovirus-associated.

The PCR employed 60 Vbeta primers together with 13 Jbeta primers. TCRdb's table, derived via immunoSEQ multiplex PCR, lists solely in-frame clones and lacks some. The sample shows about 140,000 clones, roughly three quarters of them seen only once. The CDR3 sequence is 16 residues long. The ends were cut back, 0 bases at V and 1 base at J, with 11 bases in the middle. Germline CDR1 SGDLS, CDR2 YYNGEE. To note about this clone: Its target is unknown.

This rearrangement joins TRBV9 to TRBJ2-1; a weak D match, TRBD2 (5 bases). The material sequenced was PBMCs. This sequence was found in a female donor in good health and CMV-seronegative. The CDR3 reads CASSVGSDPSYNEQFF. In DNA form, the CDR3 reads TGTGCCAGCAGCGTAGGTAGCGATCCGTCCTACAATGAGCAGTTCTTC.